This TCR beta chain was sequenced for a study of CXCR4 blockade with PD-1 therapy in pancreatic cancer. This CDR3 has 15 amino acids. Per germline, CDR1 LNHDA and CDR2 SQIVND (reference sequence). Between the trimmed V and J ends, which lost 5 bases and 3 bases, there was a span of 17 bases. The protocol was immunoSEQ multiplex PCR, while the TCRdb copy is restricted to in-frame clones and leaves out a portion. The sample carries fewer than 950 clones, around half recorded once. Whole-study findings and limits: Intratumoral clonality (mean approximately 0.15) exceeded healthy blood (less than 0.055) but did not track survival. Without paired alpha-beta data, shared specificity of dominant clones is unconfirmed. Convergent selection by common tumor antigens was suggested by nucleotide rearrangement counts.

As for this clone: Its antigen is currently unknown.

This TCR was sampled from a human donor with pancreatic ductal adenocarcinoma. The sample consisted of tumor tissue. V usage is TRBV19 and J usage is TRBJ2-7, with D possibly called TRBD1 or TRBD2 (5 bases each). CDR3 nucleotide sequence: TGTGCCAGTAGTCCGACGGAATGGGACCGCTACGAGCAGTACTTC. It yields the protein CASSPTEWDRYEQYF.